One and the same sample provided the 29 T cell receptor beta chains below, sequenced in a study of T cell changes during pregnancy in multiple sclerosis. TCRdb's table, derived via immunoSEQ multiplex PCR, lists solely in-frame clones and lacks some. The sample has nearly 110,000 clones; about 90% are singletons. The sample consisted of peripheral blood, taken in the third trimester of pregnancy. Receptors were obtained from a female donor in good health, enrolled as a control in a pregnancy study.

The CDR3 DNA reads as TGTGCCAGCTCGTTCACAGGGGGTTCCTCTGGAAACACCATATATTTT. Its translation is CASSFTGGSSGNTIYF. The chain has TRBV2 and TRBJ1-3, with TRBD1 matching over 8 bases. Unmatched junction bases numbered 9, after V lost 8 bases and J lost 0 bases. The germline CDR1 and CDR2 sequences are SNHLY and FYNNEI. CDR3 length: 16 residues.

The V and J genes are TRBV19 and TRBJ1-4, with 9 bases matching TRBD1. The CDR3 spans 15 residues. V was pared by 9 bases and J by 8 bases, with 13 bases of the junction left unmatched. Germline loops: CDR1 LNHDA, CDR2 SQIVND (reference sequence). CDR3 loop: CASGDSGTGKEKLFF. In DNA form, the CDR3 reads TGTGCCAGCGGCGACTCCGGGACAGGGAAAGAAAAACTGTTTTTT.

The chain has TRBV11-3 and TRBJ1-2; no clear D. CDR3 length: 16 amino acids. CDR1 is SGHNT, CDR2 YENEEA, per germline. V was clipped by 5 bases and J by 4 bases, with 20 bases between them. CDR3 sequence (DNA): TGTGCCAGCAGCCGTAACCTACTAGGAGGAGGCTATGGCTACACCTTC. Translating gives CASSRNLLGGGYGYTF.

This chain uses TRBV5-4 with TRBJ2-3; the match to TRBD2 covers 8 bases. J lost 5 bases, V lost 9 bases, and 14 bases had no gene match. CDR1 SGHNT and CDR2 YYREEE come from the germline V gene (reference sequence). CDR3 length: 15 residues. This chain's CDR3 is CATSSSGGDGDTQYF. The DNA of the CDR3 is TGTGCCACCTCCTCATCGGGGGGGGATGGAGATACGCAGTATTTT. Complete variable domain (other parts from reference TRBV5-4 and TRBJ2-3): ETGVTQSPTHLIKTRGQQVTLRCSSQSGHNTVSWYQQALGQGPQFIFQYYREEENGRGNFPPRFSGLQFPNYSSELNVNALELDDSALYLCATSSSGGDGDTQYFGPGTRLTVL.

V gene TRBV18 combines with J gene TRBJ2-7, with D possibly TRBD1 on 6 matching bases. The CDR3 is 14 residues long. CDR1 and CDR2 from the germline V gene are KGHSH and LQKENI. Trimming pared 3 bases from V and 2 bases from J, leaving 11 bases between. DNA of the CDR3: TGTGCCAGCTCACCTCCGAGGACAGCCTACGAGCAGTACTTC. Amino acid sequence: CASSPPRTAYEQYF.

The rearrangement joins TRBV30 to TRBJ1-1, with D possibly being TRBD1 (5 bases). Per germline, CDR1 GTSNPN and CDR2 SVGIG (reference sequence). The CDR3 sequence is 11 residues long. Trimming pared 6 bases from V and 1 base from J, leaving 6 bases between. The CDR3 sequence: CACTGNTEAFF. The CDR3 DNA reads as TGTGCCTGTACAGGGAACACTGAAGCTTTCTTT.

This clone was counted only a few times. V is TRBV29-1 and J is TRBJ1-1; 8 bases line up with TRBD1. Losses at the gene ends were 5 bases for V and 1 base for J; bases not matched to a gene: 15. The germline CDR1 and CDR2 sequences are SQVTM and ANQGSEA. The CDR3 runs to 17 residues. In nucleotides, the CDR3 is TGCAGCGTTTACCCCAGAACAGGGGGAAGAGGGAACACTGAAGCTTTCTTT. Protein: CSVYPRTGGRGNTEAFF.

This clone was counted a single time. The J gene is TRBJ2-1, the V gene TRBV11-3, with 7 positions matching TRBD2. CDR1 is SGHNT and CDR2 is YENEEA in the germline V gene. The CDR3 sequence is 15 residues long. V shed 5 bases, J shed 2 bases, and the junction held 6 bases outside the gene matches. The CDR3 DNA is TGTGCCAGCAGCCCTATAGCGGGCCCCTACAATGAGCAGTTCTTC. Residues: CASSPIAGPYNEQFF.

This chain uses TRBV19 with TRBJ1-6; D is unclear. CDR1 is LNHDA, CDR2 SQIVND, per germline (reference sequence). This CDR3 spans 16 amino acids. The germline V and J ends were trimmed by 3 bases and 0 bases, with 9 bases remaining between them. DNA of the CDR3: TGTGCCAGTAGTATCTCGATGAGCTCCTATAATTCACCCCTCCACTTT. Protein: CASSISMSSYNSPLHF. Complete variable domain (other parts from reference TRBV19 and TRBJ1-6): DGGITQSPKYLFRKEGQNVTLSCEQNLNHDAMYWYRQDPGQGLRLIYYSQIVNDFQKGDIAEGYSVSREKKESFPLTVTSAQKNPTAFYLCASSISMSSYNSPLHFGNGTRLTVT.

The chain couples TRBV6-6 to TRBJ2-7; perhaps TRBD1 as D (6 bases). The V end lost 2 bases, the J end lost 2 bases, and 13 bases lay between the germline ends. Germline V gene data show CDR1 as MNHNY and CDR2 as SVGAGI (reference sequence). The CDR3 has 15 amino acids. This chain's CDR3 is CASSYGAGDTYEQYF. CDR3 DNA sequence: TGTGCCAGCAGTTACGGGGCAGGGGATACCTACGAGCAGTACTTC.

The chain employs TRBV19 and TRBJ1-4; TRBD1 matches at 8 bases. The ends lost 7 bases at V and 8 bases at J; junction bases unmatched: 12. Per germline, CDR1 LNHDA and CDR2 SQIVND (reference sequence). The CDR3 length is 15 residues. For the CDR3, the DNA is TGTGCCAGTACCCCAGGGGGCGCTGGCTACGAAAAACTGTTTTTT. It codes for CASTPGGAGYEKLFF.

J is TRBJ2-7 and V is TRBV5-6, with a possible D match to TRBD1 (5 bases). CDR1 and CDR2 (germline): SGHDT, YYEEEE. V lost 0 bases to trimming and J lost 4 bases, with 17 bases between them. The CDR3 extends over 16 amino acids. The CDR3 region has the DNA TGTGCCAGCAGCTTGGCGACAGTCGGCAGGGCGTACGAGCAGTACTTC. Translating it yields CASSLATVGRAYEQYF.

This clone was counted only a few times. The chain is built from TRBV6-5 and TRBJ2-7; TRBD2 might be the D (6 bases). With 3 bases removed from V and 3 bases from J, the gap between germline ends came to 15 bases. This CDR3 is 15 amino acids long. From germline, CDR1 is MNHEY and CDR2 SVGAGI. DNA of the CDR3: TGTGCCAGCAGTTATTACGGGGGAATGCGCTACGAGCAGTACTTC. Its translation: CASSYYGGMRYEQYF.

This chain connects TRBV12-1 to TRBJ2-5; the D segment call TRBD1 is taken from the table without a DNA check. TRBV12-1 is termed a pseudogene. CDR3 length: 14 residues. CDR3 protein: CASQGRALQETQYF. The CDR3 coding sequence is TGTGCCTCCCAGGGCCGGGCGCTCCAAGAGACCCAGTACTTC.

This rearrangement joins TRBV2 to TRBJ1-3, with D possibly TRBD1 on 5 matching bases. The CDR3 loop spans 15 amino acids. Germline CDR1 and CDR2: SNHLY and FYNNEI. The ends were cut back, 5 bases at V and 4 bases at J, with 15 bases in the middle. The chain's CDR3 is CASSPLTVHGNTIYF. The CDR3 bases are TGTGCCAGCAGTCCTTTGACAGTGCACGGAAACACCATATATTTT.

The V and J genes are TRBV11-1 and TRBJ1-1, with 8 bases aligning to TRBD1. This CDR3 is built from 18 residues. CDR1 is SGHAT, CDR2 FQDESV, per germline (reference sequence). Losses at the gene ends were 1 base for V and 0 bases for J; bases not matched to a gene: 10. CDR3 nucleotide sequence: TGTGCCAGCAGCTTAGTGTTCGTCACAGGGGGTATGAACACTGAAGCTTTCTTT. It translates to CASSLVFVTGGMNTEAFF.

J is TRBJ2-3 and V is TRBV10-3, with D possibly TRBD1 on 6 matching bases. Germline V gene lookup returns CDR1 ENHRY and CDR2 SYGVKD. V lost 9 bases and J 4 bases, leaving 14 bases between the germline ends. This CDR3 is 13 amino acids long. The CDR3 sequence: CAMAPDRSDTQYF. CDR3 sequence (DNA): TGTGCCATGGCCCCGGACAGATCAGATACGCAGTATTTT.

This chain uses TRBV6-5 with TRBJ1-1; tentative D call: TRBD1 (5 bases). The CDR3 extends over 14 amino acids. The germline V and J ends were trimmed by 4 bases and 1 base, with 10 bases remaining between them. CDR1 MNHEY and CDR2 SVGAGI come from the germline V gene. The CDR3 bases are TGTGCCAGCAGTTCCCCAAGGGGGAACACTGAAGCTTTCTTT. It encodes CASSSPRGNTEAFF.

This clone was counted once. The chain uses TRBV7-8 and TRBJ1-1; D is unresolved. Germline values: CDR1 SGHVS, CDR2 FQNEAQ. This CDR3 is 14 amino acids long. V lost 5 bases and J lost 0, with 10 bases in between. CDR3 nucleotides: TGTGCCAGCAGCGTAGTAGATCTGAACACTGAAGCTTTCTTT. Amino acids: CASSVVDLNTEAFF.

About this clone: Within the sample, other DNA sequences also encode this same CDR3. The chain carries TRBV9 and TRBJ2-2; D possibly corresponds to TRBD2 (6 bases). This CDR3 has 15 residues. V lost 4 bases and J lost 4, with 14 bases in between. Germline V lookup: CDR1 SGDLS, CDR2 YYNGEE. The DNA of the CDR3 is TGTGCCAGCAGCCCCCGAGGAGGGACCACCGGGGAGCTGTTTTTT. Translation gives CASSPRGGTTGELFF.

The chain links TRBV29-1 to TRBJ1-2; TRBD1 might be the D (6 bases). Germline V gives CDR1 SQVTM, CDR2 ANQGSEA. The CDR3 spans 14 residues. Trimming cost V 7 bases and J 4 bases, with 19 bases left between them. The CDR3 protein is CSAATPTGIYGYTF. CDR3 in DNA: TGCAGCGCCGCGACCCCTACAGGGATCTATGGCTACACCTTC.

The CDR3 spells CASGFRNTEAFF. The CDR3 DNA reads as TGTGCTAGTGGTTTCAGGAACACTGAAGCTTTCTTT. The chain has TRBV12-5 and TRBJ1-1; D uncertain. CDR1 LGHNT and CDR2 FRNRAP come from the germline V gene. The V end lost 3 bases, the J end lost 1 base, and 3 bases lay between the germline ends. The CDR3 covers 12 residues.

The CDR3 is CASSSGPTGGNQPQHF. The CDR3 coding sequence is TGTGCCAGCAGTTCAGGCCCGACAGGGGGCAATCAGCCCCAGCATTTT. The chain has TRBV27 and TRBJ1-5; 8 bases are shared with TRBD1. V dropped 4 bases and J dropped 2; count of bases not matched to a gene: 7. Germline V lookup: CDR1 MNHEY, CDR2 SMNVEV (reference sequence). This CDR3 is built from 16 residues.

This chain joins TRBV15 and TRBJ1-5; 7 nucleotides align to TRBD1. J gave up 2 bases and V 0 bases, and 4 bases lay outside the gene matches. Germline assignment: CDR1 LNHNV and CDR2 YYDKDF (reference sequence). This CDR3 is built from 16 residues. The CDR3 is CATSRDLTGGNQPQHF. The CDR3 DNA sequence: TGTGCCACCAGCAGAGATCTTACAGGGGGCAATCAGCCCCAGCATTTT.

The V call is TRBV18, the J call TRBJ2-3; D is unresolved. V gave up 4 bases and J gave up 4 bases, with 9 bases separating them. Germline lookup yields CDR1 KGHSH and CDR2 LQKENI. The CDR3 length is 13 residues. CDR3 sequence reads: CASSQLVADTQYF. The CDR3 DNA sequence: TGTGCCAGCTCACAACTCGTCGCAGATACGCAGTATTTT.

The sample holds a few counts of this clone. The V gene is TRBV7-9, the J gene TRBJ1-1; TRBD1 is a possible D gene (5 bases). The CDR3 is 16 residues long. V lost 2 bases and J 4 bases, leaving 17 bases between the germline ends. Germline values: CDR1 SEHNR, CDR2 FQNEAQ (reference sequence). This chain's CDR3 is CASSLPFGRGITEAFF. As DNA, the CDR3 is TGTGCCAGCAGCTTACCCTTCGGGCGGGGGATCACTGAAGCTTTCTTT.

The CDR3 is CASRRTGLETQYF. The CDR3, as DNA: TGTGCCAGCAGAAGGACAGGGCTGGAGACCCAGTACTTC. The chain uses TRBV27 and TRBJ2-5; 8 nucleotides align to TRBD1. Germline V gene data show CDR1 as MNHEY and CDR2 as SMNVEV (reference sequence). CDR3 size: 13 residues. Trimming removed 6 bases from V and 5 bases from J; junction bases left unmatched: 5.

The chain couples TRBV30 to TRBJ2-7; the match to TRBD1 covers 7 bases. The CDR3 length is 15 residues. J was trimmed by 3 bases and V by 3 bases; bases with no gene match: 11. CDR1 and CDR2 from the germline V gene are GTSNPN and SVGIG (reference sequence). The CDR3 loop is CAWRHADRLNYEQYF. The CDR3, as DNA: TGTGCCTGGAGACACGCGGACAGGCTCAACTACGAGCAGTACTTC.

This sequence joins TRBV29-1 and TRBJ1-1; the match to TRBD1 covers 8 bases. The CDR3 totals 16 residues. V was pared by 1 base and J by 4 bases, with 11 bases of the junction left unmatched. Germline V CDR1 and CDR2: SQVTM, ANQGSEA. CDR3 loop: CSVEGRRAGGGTEAFF. For the CDR3, the DNA is TGCAGCGTTGAAGGGCGTAGGGCAGGGGGCGGCACTGAAGCTTTCTTT. Supplemented by reference TRBV29-1 and TRBJ1-1, the full variable domain reads SAVISQKPSRDICQRGTSLTIQCQVDSQVTMMFWYRQQPGQSLTLIATANQGSEATYESGFVIDKFPISRPNLTFSTLTVSNMSPEDSSIYLCSVEGRRAGGGTEAFFGQGTRLTVV.